The 22 T cell receptor beta chains below come from one sample, sequenced in a study of blood T cell repertoires in COVID-19. Generated by immunoSEQ multiplex PCR, the TCRdb table keeps only in-frame clones and is missing some. The data contain more than 15,000 clones, approximately 84% of them singletons. The sample was peripheral blood. These receptors were taken from a human donor with active COVID-19. The donor label of this sample is uncertain.

The rearrangement uses TRBV25-1 and TRBJ2-2; D is undetermined. The CDR3 sequence is 14 residues long. The germline V gene has CDR1 MGHDK and CDR2 SYGVNS. V lost 7 bases and J 4 bases, leaving 13 bases between the germline ends. In nucleotides, the CDR3 is TGTGCCAGCACTGAGCACTCAAGCACCGGGGAGCTGTTTTTT. Translation gives CASTEHSSTGELFF.

The chain recombines TRBV6-5 with TRBJ1-2; 8 bases line up with TRBD1. The ends lost 5 bases at V and 6 bases at J; junction bases unmatched: 8. CDR3 length equals 14 residues. Germline V gene sequence: CDR1 MNHEY, CDR2 SVGAGI. The CDR3 sequence is CASSPPRGRHGYTF. CDR3 coding DNA: TGTGCCAGCAGTCCACCCAGGGGGCGCCATGGCTACACCTTC.

V usage is TRBV12-3 or TRBV12-4 and J usage is TRBJ2-7; D call uncertain. This CDR3 contains 13 residues. V lost 2 bases and J 3 bases, leaving 8 bases between the germline ends. The CDR3 protein is CASSLSNSYEQYF. The CDR3 DNA sequence: TGTGCCAGCAGTTTATCGAATAGCTACGAGCAGTACTTC.

This clone turned up a few times. This rearrangement joins TRBV5-6 to TRBJ2-7; 7 nucleotides agree with TRBD1. The length of the CDR3 is 15 residues. Germline-derived CDR1 and CDR2 are SGHDT and YYEEEE. J was trimmed by 2 bases and V by 1 base; bases with no gene match: 6. CDR3 in amino acids: CASSLRGTVTYEQYF. The CDR3 coding sequence is TGTGCCAGCAGCTTGAGGGGGACAGTCACCTACGAGCAGTACTTC.

The rearrangement joins TRBV6-1 to TRBJ1-2; D gene uncertain. Per the germline V gene, CDR1 is MNHNS and CDR2 is SASEGT. Trimming cost V 1 base and J 4 bases, with 4 bases left between them. The CDR3 consists of 12 residues. CDR3 coding DNA: TGTGCCAGCAGTGAAGGCAGCTATGGCTACACCTTC. This sequence encodes CASSEGSYGYTF.

J is TRBJ2-3 and V is TRBV7-9, with TRBD2 identical over 15 bases. With 8 bases clipped from V and 2 bases from J, the junction kept 11 bases outside the gene matches. Germline V gene sequence: CDR1 SEHNR, CDR2 FQNEAQ (reference sequence). This CDR3 contains 18 residues. CDR3 in amino acids: CASSQPGLAGGSTDTQYF. The CDR3 nucleotides are TGTGCCAGCTCCCAACCGGGACTAGCGGGGGGATCCACAGATACGCAGTATTTT.

V and J are TRBV6-4 and TRBJ1-5; possible D gene TRBD1, 5 bases. CDR1 and CDR2 from the germline V gene are MRHNA and SNTAGT. The V gene lost 0 bases and the J gene lost 5 bases, with 23 bases spanning the gap. This CDR3 is built from 19 residues. The CDR3 DNA reads TGTGCCAGCAGTGACTCGACCGATCCGTGGGGGACGGGGGATCAGCCCCAGCATTTT. Its translation: CASSDSTDPWGTGDQPQHF.

This clone occurred a few times. J is TRBJ2-3 and V is TRBV6-4, with 7 bases matching TRBD2. CDR3 length: 14 amino acids. Germline values: CDR1 MRHNA, CDR2 SNTAGT. Trimming at V came to 6 bases and at J to 4 bases, leaving 7 bases not matched to a gene. Written as DNA, the CDR3 is TGTGCCAGCAGCCCACGCCGGGGGGCAGATACGCAGTATTTT. This gives the protein CASSPRRGADTQYF.

The J gene is TRBJ1-6, the V gene TRBV27, with D uncertain. CDR3 size: 14 residues. CDR1 is MNHEY, CDR2 SMNVEV, per germline (reference sequence). The V and J ends lost 3 bases and 10 bases respectively, with 13 bases between them. This chain's CDR3 is CASSFVPESSPLHF. The CDR3 DNA reads as TGTGCCAGCAGTTTCGTTCCCGAGAGCTCACCCCTCCACTTT.

V is TRBV7-9 and J is TRBJ1-4, with D uncertain. CDR3 length equals 16 residues. V was cut by 6 bases and J by 0 bases, with 14 bases left in between. Germline-derived CDR1 and CDR2 are SEHNR and FQNEAQ (reference sequence). CDR3 sequence: CASSPQSLATNEKLFF. The CDR3 coding sequence is TGTGCCAGCAGTCCCCAGTCTCTTGCAACTAATGAAAAACTGTTTTTT.

This clone was seen a few times. The V and J genes are TRBV28 and TRBJ1-4; possibly TRBD1 for D (5 bases). The CDR3 is made up of 13 amino acids. V shed 7 bases and J shed 3 bases, with 9 bases lying between them. Germline values: CDR1 MDHEN, CDR2 SYDVKM. CDR3 coding DNA: TGTGCCAGCATCGACAGCTCTAATGAAAAACTGTTTTTT. Amino acids: CASIDSSNEKLFF. The full variable domain, in which reference TRBV28 and TRBJ1-4 provide the parts outside the CDR3, is DVKVTQSSRYLVKRTGEKVFLECVQDMDHENMFWYRQDPGLGLRLIYFSYDVKMKEKGDIPEGYSVSREKKERFSLILESASTNQTSMYLCASIDSSNEKLFFGSGTQLSVL.

The genes are TRBV7-2 and TRBJ1-1; tentative D call: TRBD1 (6 bases). The CDR3 has 16 amino acids. V lost 5 bases and J lost 3, with 19 bases in between. Germline V gene data show CDR1 as SGHTA and CDR2 as FQGNSA. The CDR3 loop reads CASSLTYRARDTEAFF. CDR3 in DNA: TGTGCCAGCAGCCTAACGTACAGGGCAAGAGACACTGAAGCTTTCTTT.

The rearrangement uses TRBV6-5 and TRBJ2-1; D is perhaps TRBD2 (6 bases). V lost 7 bases, J lost 4 bases, and 11 bases lay in between. The germline gives CDR1 MNHEY, CDR2 SVGAGI. This CDR3 has 13 amino acids. The DNA of the CDR3 is TGTGCCAGCACCAGACTAGAATACAATGAGCAGTTCTTC. Translation: CASTRLEYNEQFF.

V gene TRBV19 combines with J gene TRBJ1-4; possibly TRBD1 for D (6 bases). Germline V CDR1 and CDR2: LNHDA, SQIVND (reference sequence). The ends were cut back, 5 bases at V and 14 bases at J, with 21 bases in the middle. CDR3 size: 14 residues. CDR3 in DNA: TGTGCCAGTAGTGGGGATTCCGGGGGGCGCGTCCTGTTTTTT. This codes for CASSGDSGGRVLFF. The variable domain in full, completed from reference TRBV19 and TRBJ1-4, reads DGGITQSPKYLFRKEGQNVTLSCEQNLNHDAMYWYRQDPGQGLRLIYYSQIVNDFQKGDIAEGYSVSREKKESFPLTVTSAQKNPTAFYLCASSGDSGGRVLFFGSGTQLSVL.

The chain links TRBV11-2 to TRBJ2-2; 8 bases align to TRBD1. Germline CDR1 SGHAT, CDR2 FQNNGV. The CDR3 covers 15 residues. J lost 5 bases, V lost 1 base, and 3 bases had no gene match. Here the CDR3 reads CASSLGQGATGELFF. CDR3 DNA sequence: TGTGCCAGCAGCTTAGGGCAGGGGGCTACCGGGGAGCTGTTTTTT.

A single count supports this clone. The V gene is TRBV20-1, the J gene TRBJ2-7, with 13 bases matching TRBD2. Germline CDR1 reads DFQATT; CDR2 reads SNEGSKA (reference sequence). The V segment lost 3 bases and the J segment 9 bases; nucleotides outside the gene matches: 14. CDR3 length equals 16 residues. The CDR3 reads CSASSGTSGASTTQYF. The CDR3 DNA reads as TGCAGTGCTAGTAGCGGGACTAGCGGGGCTTCTACGACGCAGTACTTC.

The chain carries TRBV5-5 and TRBJ2-7; 12 nucleotides align to TRBD1. Germline V gene data show CDR1 as SGHKS and CDR2 as YYEKEE (reference sequence). CDR3 size: 14 residues. With 3 bases clipped from V and 7 bases from J, the junction kept 5 bases outside the gene matches. The CDR3 bases are TGTGCCAGCAGCTGGGGACAGGGGGCGAGGGAGCAGTACTTC. Amino acid sequence: CASSWGQGAREQYF.

The genes are TRBV7-6 and TRBJ1-4, with D possibly TRBD1 on 5 matching bases. CDR1 and CDR2 (germline): SGHVS, FNYEAQ. The V and J ends lost 2 bases and 2 bases respectively, with 9 bases between them. The CDR3 consists of 15 residues. CDR3 loop: CASSLYGGTNEKLFF. The CDR3 coding sequence is TGTGCCAGCAGCTTATATGGGGGGACTAATGAAAAACTGTTTTTT.

The CDR3 coding sequence is TGCGCCAGCAGCCCTCAAGTAGGGGCCAGTTATGGCTACACCTTC. Amino acids: CASSPQVGASYGYTF. The chain joins TRBV4-1 to TRBJ1-2; possible D gene TRBD1, 5 bases. The CDR3 spans 15 residues. Germline CDR1 reads MGHRA; CDR2 reads YSYEKL. V was trimmed by 4 bases and J by 5 bases, leaving 17 bases between them.

The chain is built from TRBV6-5 and TRBJ2-7; 12 bases agree with TRBD1. Germline V lookup: CDR1 MNHEY, CDR2 SVGAGI. Trimming at V came to 2 bases and at J to 2 bases, leaving 1 base not matched to a gene. The CDR3 consists of 15 residues. The CDR3 reads CASSYGTGGPYEQYF. For the CDR3, the DNA is TGTGCCAGCAGTTACGGGACAGGGGGCCCCTACGAGCAGTACTTC.

V usage is TRBV7-2 and J usage is TRBJ2-1, with 12 bases identical to TRBD2. The CDR3 is made up of 14 amino acids. V was clipped by 1 base and J by 9 bases; unmatched bases: 1. The germline V gene encodes CDR1 SGHTA and CDR2 FQGNSA. DNA for the CDR3: TGTGCCAGCAGCTTAGAGGGACTAGCGGGTGAGCAGTTCTTC. It is translated as CASSLEGLAGEQFF. Supplemented by reference TRBV7-2 and TRBJ2-1, the full variable domain reads GAGVSQSPSNKVTEKGKDVELRCDPISGHTALYWYRQSLGQGLEFLIYFQGNSAPDKSGLPSDRFSAERTGGSVSTLTIQRTQQEDSAVYLCASSLEGLAGEQFFGPGTRLTVL.

The chain is built from TRBV18 and TRBJ1-1; TRBD1 agrees at 7 bases. CDR1 and CDR2 (germline): KGHSH, LQKENI. J was trimmed by 8 bases and V by 3 bases; bases with no gene match: 9. This CDR3 spans 14 amino acids. CDR3 residues: CASSPGLGTVEAFF. CDR3 nucleotide sequence: TGTGCCAGCTCACCTGGGCTCGGGACAGTCGAAGCTTTCTTT.